The rows below give T cell receptor beta chains drawn from one sample of a study of shared clonotypes between healthy human individuals. Sequenced by immunoSEQ multiplex PCR; TCRdb stores in-frame clones only, minus some. The sample lists more than 2 million clones; 85% to 95% were seen once. The sample taken for sequencing was naive CD8+ T cells from PBMCs. Receptors were obtained from a man aged 18 to 29 in good health. Some clones in this sample may be carry-over from other donors' samples. CDR3s include the opening cysteine and the closing phenylalanine or tryptophan. A D gene is named only where the DNA matches it firmly. Clone size is shown for a subset of rows, as once, few, many or a class of expanded clone.

cdr3_nt	cdr3_aa	j_call	v_call	clone_size	d_call
TGTGCCAGCAGCTTAGCGCGGCAGTACTACAATGAGCAGTTCTTC	CASSLARQYYNEQFF	TRBJ2-1	TRBV7-2	.	.
TGTGCCAGCAGTTTGGCTCTAGGTAATCAGCCCCAGCATTTT	CASSLALGNQPQHF	TRBJ1-5	TRBV28	.	.
TGTGCCAGCAGCTTGCTGGTTGGCGGGTCCTATGGCTACACCTTC	CASSLLVGGSYGYTF	TRBJ1-2	TRBV7-8	.	.
TGTGCCAGCAGTTCCGGGACTAGCGGGAGGGCCCATGAGCAGTTCTTC	CASSSGTSGRAHEQFF	TRBJ2-1	TRBV27	.	TRBD2
TGCGCCAGCAGCCTGGGGGGGCAGGGGCGCTACGAGCAGTACTTC	CASSLGGQGRYEQYF	TRBJ2-7	TRBV4-3	.	.
TGCGCCAGCAGCTTCTTAGGTAGCGGGGATCCCTACGAGCAGTACTTC	CASSFLGSGDPYEQYF	TRBJ2-7	TRBV5-1	.	TRBD2
TGTGCCAGCAGTTTATTGCAGGGCCGGGATACGCAGTATTTT	CASSLLQGRDTQYF	TRBJ2-3	TRBV27	.	.
TGTGCCAGCAAGGGACAGGGTGGGGAAAAACTGTTTTTT	CASKGQGGEKLFF	TRBJ1-4	TRBV21-1	once	.
TGTGCCAGCAGTTTAGGCGGGAGGTCAGAGACCCAGTACTTC	CASSLGGRSETQYF	TRBJ2-5	TRBV25-1	.	TRBD2
TGTGCCAGCACCAAATTACAGGGCACTGAAGCTTTCTTT	CASTKLQGTEAFF	TRBJ1-1	TRBV27	.	.
TGTGCCAGCAGCCTAGGACTAGATGGCAGTGAGCAGTTCTTC	CASSLGLDGSEQFF	TRBJ2-1	TRBV7-6	.	TRBD2
TGTGCCAGCAGTGAAAATTGGATAGGAACCAGTAGATTAGAAAAACTGTTTTTT	CASSENWIGTSRLEKLFF	TRBJ1-4	TRBV6-1	.	.
TGTGCCAGCAGCGTGGGGGGAGGCAAGGGGCAGCCCCAGCATTTT	CASSVGGGKGQPQHF	TRBJ1-5	TRBV9	.	.
TGTGCCAGCAGTTTGGGCCTGTCTGGAAACACCATATATTTT	CASSLGLSGNTIYF	TRBJ1-3	TRBV28	.	.
TGTGCCAGCAGCGCCCACCAAGAGACCCAGTACTTC	CASSAHQETQYF	TRBJ2-5	TRBV9	.	.
TGTGCCAGCAGCCCTGGGCAGGGACATCAGCCCCAGCATTTT	CASSPGQGHQPQHF	TRBJ1-5	TRBV7-9	.	.
TGTGCCAGCAGCTTAGGACAGGGGAGTCAGCCCCAGCATTTT	CASSLGQGSQPQHF	TRBJ1-5	TRBV7-8	.	TRBD1
TGTGCCAGCAGCTTAAACGGCCCACCGGGGAAACCAAACAATGAGCAGTTCTTC	CASSLNGPPGKPNNEQFF	TRBJ2-1	TRBV7-3	.	.
TGTGCCAGTACCTACATGAACACTGAAGCTTTCTTT	CASTYMNTEAFF	TRBJ1-1	TRBV19	.	.
TGTGCCAGCAGCGTATTCGGACTAGCGGGGGCCACAGATACGCAGTATTTT	CASSVFGLAGATDTQYF	TRBJ2-3	TRBV9	.	TRBD2
TGTGCCAGCAGCTTCGGGACCGGCTACGAGCAGTACTTC	CASSFGTGYEQYF	TRBJ2-7	TRBV11-2	.	.
TGTGCCATCAGTGAGTCTATAGGGGGCGGTTTCCGTCTGGAAGGAAAACTGTTTTTT	CAISESIGGGFRLEGKLFF	TRBJ1-4	TRBV10-3	.	TRBD1
TGTGCCAGCAGTTTCCAGGGGAAGACTGAAGCTTTCTTT	CASSFQGKTEAFF	TRBJ1-1	TRBV28	.	.
TGTGCCACCAGCATACAGGGACACCTGGGGGACACTGAAGCTTTCTTT	CATSIQGHLGDTEAFF	TRBJ1-1	TRBV15	.	.
TGTGCCAGCAGCTTCGGGACAGATGTTTACGAGCAGTACTTC	CASSFGTDVYEQYF	TRBJ2-7	TRBV7-9	.	TRBD1
TGTGCCAGCAGCCATAGGAACTCCGGGGCAGTGGGGGAGACCCAGTACTTC	CASSHRNSGAVGETQYF	TRBJ2-5	TRBV7-2	.	.
TGTGCCAGCAGCTCCACACGCCCAGGGTCACGGGGCACTGAAGCTTTCTTT	CASSSTRPGSRGTEAFF	TRBJ1-1	TRBV7-6	.	.
TGTGCCAGCAGAGTTCAGTCAGGGGGCGCAAGGGCTTTCTTT	CASRVQSGGARAFF	TRBJ1-1	TRBV6-6	.	TRBD1
TGTGCCAGCAGCTTAGGGGGATCCGAGCAGTACTTC	CASSLGGSEQYF	TRBJ2-7	TRBV7-9	.	.
TGTGCCATCAGTATCACCCAGTACTTC	CAISITQYF	TRBJ2-5	TRBV10-3	.	.
TGTGCGGCGGGAGGGGTCTACGAGCAGTACTTC	CAAGGVYEQYF	TRBJ2-7	TRBV6-6	once	TRBD2
TGTGCCAGCAGTTTATTAGGGGACAGGTGGATGGGCTACACCTTC	CASSLLGDRWMGYTF	TRBJ1-2	TRBV27	.	TRBD1
TGTGCCAGCAGCTCCCCTCCAAGCGGGAGGGTCGTAGAGACCCAGTACTTC	CASSSPPSGRVVETQYF	TRBJ2-5	TRBV7-9	.	TRBD2
TGTGCCAGCAGCCTCCGGATGGGGACGGAAAACATTCAGTACTTC	CASSLRMGTENIQYF	TRBJ2-4	TRBV7-9	.	.
TGTGCCAGCGGACAGGGAGGTACCACTGAAGCTTTCTTT	CASGQGGTTEAFF	TRBJ1-1	TRBV11-2	.	TRBD1
TGTGCCAGCAGTGAACTGGCTCAGTCCTACGAGCAGTACTTC	CASSELAQSYEQYF	TRBJ2-7	TRBV25-1	once	.
TGTGCCAGTAGCTATCCCCCGGATGTTGGTCTCTATGGCTACACCTTC	CASSYPPDVGLYGYTF	TRBJ1-2	TRBV19	.	.
TGCAGACTAGCGGGAAACAATGAGCAGTTCTTC	CRLAGNNEQFF	TRBJ2-1	TRBV20-1	.	TRBD2
TGTGCCAGCAGTCTATCCGGGACGATATACGAGCAGTACTTC	CASSLSGTIYEQYF	TRBJ2-7	TRBV6-5	.	.